The 16 T cell receptor beta chains reported below all come from one sample, sequenced in a study of glioma-infiltrating T cells. TCR alpha and beta CDR3 regions were amplified from RNA using iRepertoire nested multiplex PCR. Using its own MiXCR run on the multiplex PCR reads, TCRdb lists one record per CDR3 protein. The table has 400,000 or so distinct CDR3 sequences, about 40% seen once. The sequenced sample consisted of glioma tissue, nonneoplastic brain tissue, or PBMCs (not recorded which). These receptors all stem from a human donor with low-grade glioma or glioblastoma, undergoing nonglioma brain surgery, or in good health (not recorded which).

This clonotype was counted between two and nine times. This chain connects TRBV19 to TRBJ2-7; D might be TRBD1 (6 bases). CDR1 is LNHDA and CDR2 is SQIVND in the germline V gene (reference sequence). V dropped 5 bases and J dropped 2 bases, with 10 bases sitting between them. CDR3 length equals 13 residues. CDR3 coding DNA: TGTGCCAGTAGTGACAGGTCACCCTACGAGCAGTACTTC. This sequence encodes CASSDRSPYEQYF. The full variable domain, its missing parts supplied by reference TRBV19 and TRBJ2-7, is DGGITQSPKYLFRKEGQNVTLSCEQNLNHDAMYWYRQDPGQGLRLIYYSQIVNDFQKGDIAEGYSVSREKKESFPLTVTSAQKNPTAFYLCASSDRSPYEQYFGPGTRLTVT.

The rearrangement links TRBV27 to TRBJ2-7, with D possibly called TRBD1 or TRBD2 (5 bases each). The V end was cut by 4 bases, the J end by 6 bases, with 19 bases between. Germline V gives CDR1 MNHEY, CDR2 SMNVEV (reference sequence). CDR3 length equals 15 residues. CDR3 coding DNA: TGTGCCAGCAGTTCGGGGCCGGGCTCCCCCCTCGAGCAGTACTTC. Translated, it gives CASSSGPGSPLEQYF.

The rearrangement uses TRBV6-2 or TRBV6-3 and TRBJ2-7, with D perhaps matching TRBD1 (5 bases). The CDR3 contains 16 residues. V lost 6 bases, J lost 0 bases, and 18 bases lay in between. From germline, CDR1 is MNHEY and CDR2 SVGEGT. The chain's CDR3 is CASSLPPYRTSYEQYF. CDR3 DNA sequence: TGTGCCAGCAGCCTTCCCCCTTACAGGACCTCCTACGAGCAGTACTTC.

This CDR3 reads CASSLVTGGSTDTQYF. CDR3 coding DNA: TGTGCCAGCAGCTTAGTAACGGGAGGGAGCACAGATACGCAGTATTTT. J is TRBJ2-3 and V is TRBV7-6, with 8 bases that match TRBD2. Germline-derived CDR1 and CDR2 are SGHVS and FNYEAQ. The CDR3 consists of 16 residues. V trimming: 1 base; J trimming: 0 bases; junction bases outside the gene matches: 3.

This clonotype showed up just a few times. The CDR3 DNA sequence: TGCGCCAGCAGCTTGACAGGGCGCGAGCAGTACTTC. It is translated as CASSLTGREQYF. The chain combines TRBV5-1 with TRBJ2-7; D is perhaps TRBD1 (6 bases). CDR3 length: 12 amino acids. V was clipped by 1 base and J by 6 bases, with 8 bases between them. Germline V gives CDR1 SGHRS, CDR2 YFSETQ.

The chain combines TRBV20-1 with TRBJ2-7, with D maybe TRBD2 (6 bases). Germline loops: CDR1 DFQATT, CDR2 SNEGSKA (reference sequence). Trimming removed 5 bases from V and 7 bases from J, with 18 bases in between. The CDR3 is 13 amino acids. CDR3 region: CSAQTRGSTEQYF. The CDR3 bases are TGCAGTGCTCAGACTAGAGGGAGTACGGAGCAGTACTTC.

This clonotype was recorded only once. This may come from a read error, since a much larger clone is one base off. The chain combines TRBV6-1 with TRBJ1-3; no reliable D call. V was clipped by 8 bases and J by 0 bases, with 14 bases between them. Germline values: CDR1 MNHNS, CDR2 SASEGT. The CDR3 extends over 15 amino acids. The CDR3 here is CASEGSSVSGNTIYF. In DNA form, the CDR3 reads TGTGCCAGCGAAGGTTCCTCCGTCTCTGGAAACACCATATATTTT.

The DNA for the CDR3 is TGTGCCAGTAGTGCGAAAAACGGGGGCTACGAGCAGTACTTC. It yields the protein CASSAKNGGYEQYF. V gene TRBV19 combines with J gene TRBJ2-5; a weak D match, TRBD2 (6 bases). Gene TRBJ2-7 matches the end of the DNA better, so the J call may be wrong. The germline gives CDR1 LNHDA, CDR2 SQIVND (reference sequence). This CDR3 has 14 residues.

This clonotype was counted many times. The genes are TRBV28 and TRBJ1-1, with 7 bases matching TRBD1. After removal of 7 bases from V and 0 bases from J, the junction contained 8 bases not matched to a gene. Germline CDR1 MDHEN, CDR2 SYDVKM. The CDR3 spans 15 residues. This chain's CDR3 is CASKSPGGVNTEAFF. The CDR3 nucleotides read TGTGCCAGCAAATCGCCAGGGGGTGTGAACACTGAAGCTTTCTTT.

Notes on this clonotype: A read error may explain this, as a much larger clone is one base away. The V and J genes are TRBV27 and TRBJ1-1, with 8 nucleotides matching TRBD1. This CDR3 spans 15 amino acids. Germline-derived CDR1 and CDR2 are MNHEY and SMNVEV (reference sequence). CDR3 protein: CVSSPMTGVRTEAFF. As DNA, the CDR3 is TGTGTCAGCAGTCCCATGACAGGGGTGCGCACTGAAGCTTTCTTT.

This clonotype was observed a handful of times. This could be a read error, since a much larger clone is one nucleotide away. The V call is TRBV27, the J call TRBJ2-7; D not certain. Germline V gene data show CDR1 as MNHEY and CDR2 as SMNVEV (reference sequence). The CDR3 runs to 14 residues. V lost 5 bases to trimming and J lost 4 bases, with 15 bases between them. In DNA form, the CDR3 reads TGTGCCAGCAGTACGGAATTTAGATCGTACGAGCAGTACTTC. Its translation is CASSTEFRSYEQYF.

As regards this clonotype: With a much larger clone just one base away, this may be a read error. This chain links TRBV20-1 with TRBJ2-7, with TRBD2 matching 12 bases. The CDR3 is 14 residues long. V lost 6 bases, J lost 5 bases, and 8 bases stayed unmatched. CDR1 is DFQATT and CDR2 is SNEGSKA in the germline V gene (reference sequence). The DNA for the CDR3 is TGCAGTGCCCCCGGACTAGCGGGAAGTAACGAGCAGTACTTC. It is translated as CSAPGLAGSNEQYF.

This clonotype appeared a few times. The chain joins TRBV28 to TRBJ1-1; no definite D call. The germline V gene encodes CDR1 MDHEN and CDR2 SYDVKM. V dropped 4 bases and J dropped 1 base, with 16 bases sitting between them. The CDR3 is made up of 16 amino acids. The chain's CDR3 is CASSSGPYARNTEAFF. DNA of the CDR3: TGTGCCAGCAGTTCCGGACCTTACGCGAGGAACACTGAAGCTTTCTTT.

The chain recombines TRBV18 with TRBJ1-5; D ambiguous. With 2 bases removed from V and 4 bases from J, the gap between germline ends came to 9 bases. The V gene's germline CDR1 is KGHSH and CDR2 LQKENI. The CDR3 consists of 14 residues. CDR3 loop: CASSPVNRNQPQHF. The CDR3, as DNA: TGTGCCAGCTCACCAGTAAACAGAAATCAGCCCCAGCATTTT.

About this clonotype: This could be a read error, since a much larger clone is one nucleotide away. The J gene is TRBJ2-1, the V gene TRBV20-1, with no clear D. The CDR3 consists of 15 residues. The germline gives CDR1 DFQATT, CDR2 SNEGSKA (reference sequence). The ends were cut back, 5 bases at V and 0 bases at J, with 14 bases in the middle. The DNA of the CDR3 is TGCAGTGCTTGCGTCGTGGCTAGCTCCTACAATGAGCAGTTCTTC. Translated: CSACVVASSYNEQFF.

This clonotype was counted only a few times. The chain employs TRBV12-3 or TRBV12-4 and TRBJ2-3, with D possibly being TRBD2 (6 bases). V was clipped by 5 bases and J by 8 bases, with 14 bases between them. The CDR3 runs to 13 residues. CDR3 bases: TGTGCCAGCAGTACCTGGGACTCCCTTACGCAGTATTTT. Its translation is CASSTWDSLTQYF.